The T cell receptor (beta chain) described here comes from a study of PD-L1 blockade in urothelial cancer. General study results and limits: Clones that were tumor-associated expanded more in the blood of durable-benefit patients at 3 weeks.

The germline V gene has CDR1 SGHTA and CDR2 FQGNSA. The length of the CDR3 is 15 residues. Unmatched junction bases numbered 8, after V lost 5 bases and J lost 7 bases. The authors spiked synthetic TCR analog templates into each PCR. Assay: immunoSEQ multiplex PCR; the TCRdb copy retains only in-frame clones and omits some. Of around 30,000 clones listed, around 84% are singletons. This clone turned up a few times. Its cognate antigen is unknown. This rearrangement joins TRBV7-2 to TRBJ1-6; 7 positions agree with TRBD1. This receptor was identified in a man aged 55-75 years with urothelial cancer. The source was PBMCs, collected around atezolizumab (anti-PD-L1) treatment. This chain's CDR3 is CASSPRQGWNSPLHF. Here the CDR3 DNA reads TGTGCCAGCAGCCCACGACAGGGCTGGAATTCACCCCTCCACTTT.